This TCR beta chain was identified in a study of technical replicates of blood from a handful of donors. Germline V gene lookup returns CDR1 WNHNN and CDR2 SYGVQD (reference sequence). The CDR3 covers 15 residues. V lost 9 bases and J lost 2; bases outside the gene matches: 8. Profiled with immunoSEQ multiplex PCR; TCRdb holds only in-frame clones, not every one. This sample has some 82,000 clones, with 97% found just once. The clonotype comes from a human donor in good health. The sequencing input was T cells isolated from PBMCs. The rearrangement uses TRBV10-1 and TRBJ2-2; 8 bases agree with TRBD2. DNA of the CDR3: TGCGCCAGTAGCCACGGGAGGGCCAACACCGGGGAGCTGTTTTTT. This sequence encodes CASSHGRANTGELFF.